The 31 T cell receptor beta chains listed next were all sequenced from one sample in a study of chemoradiotherapy in HPV16-positive cancers. Repertoires were generated with immunoSEQ multiplex PCR, while TCRdb's copy carries only in-frame clones and drops some. The sample comprises some 25,000 clones, approximately 95% of which are singletons, and 2.7% rests with the top ten. Sampling was conducted from a patient who underwent chemoradiotherapy. The receptors come from a human donor with HPV-associated anogenital cancer.

The rearrangement uses TRBV11-2 and TRBJ2-2; no reliable D call. CDR3 size: 15 residues. Germline V gene sequence: CDR1 SGHAT, CDR2 FQNNGV. The germline V and J ends were trimmed by 3 bases and 5 bases, with 13 bases remaining between them. CDR3 nucleotide sequence: TGTGCCAGCAGCTTCCAACAGATAAGTACCGGGGAGCTGTTTTTT. It codes for CASSFQQISTGELFF.

This chain uses TRBV15 with TRBJ2-5, with D perhaps matching TRBD2 (5 bases). The CDR3 contains 14 residues. V gave up 0 bases and J gave up 2 bases, with 7 bases separating them. The V gene's germline CDR1 is LNHNV and CDR2 YYDKDF (reference sequence). CDR3 protein: CATSRERVQETQYF. CDR3 DNA sequence: TGTGCCACCAGCAGAGAGAGGGTGCAAGAGACCCAGTACTTC.

The J gene is TRBJ1-4, the V gene TRBV5-1, with no clear D. The V and J ends lost 4 bases and 8 bases respectively, with 18 bases between them. The CDR3 spans 15 residues. Germline CDR1 reads SGHRS; CDR2 reads YFSETQ. CDR3 sequence reads: CASSPGSGSGEKLFF. The CDR3 nucleotides read TGCGCCAGCAGCCCCGGTTCGGGGAGTGGGGAAAAACTGTTTTTT.

This sequence joins TRBV5-1 and TRBJ1-1; possibly TRBD1 for D (5 bases). The CDR3 extends over 17 amino acids. The V gene's germline CDR1 is SGHRS and CDR2 YFSETQ. V was trimmed by 2 bases and J by 4 bases, leaving 21 bases between them. In DNA, the CDR3 is TGCGCCAGCAGCTTATTTGGGGCGAAGGGGATCGGCACTGAAGCTTTCTTT. This encodes CASSLFGAKGIGTEAFF. Complete variable domain (other parts from reference TRBV5-1 and TRBJ1-1): KAGVTQTPRYLIKTRGQQVTLSCSPISGHRSVSWYQQTPGQGLQFLFEYFSETQRNKGNFPGRFSGRQFSNSRSEMNVSTLELGDSALYLCASSLFGAKGIGTEAFFGQGTRLTVV.

This chain's CDR3 is CASSDRYGGALFNYGYTF. CDR3 bases: TGCGCCAGCAGCGACAGATATGGGGGGGCTCTGTTTAACTATGGCTACACCTTC. The gene calls are TRBV4-1 and TRBJ1-2; D might be TRBD1 (6 bases). Germline CDR1 and CDR2: MGHRA and YSYEKL. The CDR3 loop spans 18 amino acids. The V end was cut by 5 bases, the J end by 1 base, with 23 bases between.

The chain employs TRBV4-3 and TRBJ2-2; 10 positions agree with TRBD2. Trimming cost V 0 bases and J 7 bases; bases outside gene matches: 11. This CDR3 contains 18 residues. From germline, CDR1 is LGHNA and CDR2 YSLEER. CDR3 amino acids: CASSQDLPAGGPVGELFF. CDR3 coding DNA: TGCGCCAGCAGCCAAGATCTTCCAGCGGGGGGGCCAGTCGGGGAGCTGTTTTTT.

The gene calls are TRBV4-1 and TRBJ2-2; possible D gene TRBD2, 6 bases. The ends were cut back, 3 bases at V and 2 bases at J, with 13 bases in the middle. The CDR3 length is 16 residues. Germline V lookup: CDR1 MGHRA, CDR2 YSYEKL. Here the CDR3 DNA reads TGCGCCAGCAGCCAGTCCAGCGGGTTTAACACCGGGGAGCTGTTTTTT. Its translation: CASSQSSGFNTGELFF.

The genes are TRBV28 and TRBJ2-1, with 7 bases matching TRBD1. The V gene's germline CDR1 is MDHEN and CDR2 SYDVKM. With V trimmed by 3 bases and J by 0 bases, 14 bases remained unmatched. The CDR3 sequence is 19 residues long. CDR3 sequence (DNA): TGTGCCAGCAGTTTTGGGACAGCAACAATTCGGACCTCCTACAATGAGCAGTTCTTC. Translation: CASSFGTATIRTSYNEQFF.

This chain connects TRBV19 to TRBJ2-7; a possible D gene is TRBD1 (8 bases). The V gene lost 5 bases and the J gene lost 2 bases, with 19 bases spanning the gap. This CDR3 region has 16 residues. Germline V gene sequence: CDR1 LNHDA, CDR2 SQIVND (reference sequence). This CDR3 reads CASSYRGGTVPYEQYF. The CDR3 coding sequence is TGTGCCAGTAGTTACAGGGGGGGAACGGTACCCTACGAGCAGTACTTC. Combining the CDR3 with reference TRBV19 and TRBJ2-7 gives the whole variable domain DGGITQSPKYLFRKEGQNVTLSCEQNLNHDAMYWYRQDPGQGLRLIYYSQIVNDFQKGDIAEGYSVSREKKESFPLTVTSAQKNPTAFYLCASSYRGGTVPYEQYFGPGTRLTVT.

The chain joins TRBV19 to TRBJ1-1, with D unresolved. Germline CDR1 and CDR2: LNHDA and SQIVND (reference sequence). This CDR3 comprises 13 residues. V was clipped by 6 bases and J by 1 base, with 9 bases between them. The CDR3 DNA is TGTGCCAGTAGAGCGGGGAGGAACACTGAAGCTTTCTTT. As protein: CASRAGRNTEAFF.

The CDR3 here is CASSVGSEYNEKLFF. The DNA of the CDR3 is TGTGCCAGCAGCGTAGGGTCGGAGTACAATGAAAAACTGTTTTTT. The V call is TRBV9, the J call TRBJ1-4; D remains unclear. CDR1 SGDLS and CDR2 YYNGEE come from the germline V gene. Trimming took 0 bases from V and 5 from J, leaving 11 bases between them. The CDR3 length is 15 residues.

CDR3 DNA sequence: TGTGCCAGCAGCTTTAGGGGGGATACGCAGTATTTT. Translating it yields CASSFRGDTQYF. J is TRBJ2-3 and V is TRBV7-6; maybe TRBD1 (6 bases). With 3 bases removed from V and 6 bases from J, the gap between germline ends came to 7 bases. This CDR3 region has 12 residues. Germline values: CDR1 SGHVS, CDR2 FNYEAQ.

The table lists this clone with a count of one. This chain links TRBV7-5 with TRBJ2-7. TRBV7-5 is a pseudogene segment. The CDR3 runs to 13 residues. CDR3 protein: CVRSRPGSYEQYF. The CDR3 DNA is TGTGTCAGAAGCCGACCCGGTAGCTACGAGCAGTACTTC.

V gene TRBV30 combines with J gene TRBJ2-3, with 9 bases identical to TRBD2. The CDR3 sequence is 15 residues long. The germline V gene has CDR1 GTSNPN and CDR2 SVGIG (reference sequence). The J segment lost 0 bases and the V segment lost 6 bases, leaving 7 bases of the junction unmatched. The CDR3 sequence is CACSFSGGSTDTQYF. For the CDR3, the DNA is TGTGCCTGTTCGTTTAGCGGGGGAAGCACAGATACGCAGTATTTT.

The rearrangement uses TRBV28 and TRBJ1-2; D call uncertain. Trimming cost V 5 bases and J 1 base, with 8 bases left between them. CDR1 is MDHEN and CDR2 is SYDVKM in the germline V gene. The CDR3 consists of 13 residues. The CDR3 region has the DNA TGTGCCAGCAGTGTATACGTTAACTATGGCTACACCTTC. Translating gives CASSVYVNYGYTF.

This chain joins TRBV5-1 and TRBJ1-3; no firm D call. CDR1 and CDR2 (germline): SGHRS, YFSETQ. This CDR3 is 15 amino acids long. With 0 bases removed from V and 0 bases from J, the gap between germline ends came to 7 bases. CDR3 sequence reads: CASSLAGNSGNTIYF. The CDR3 DNA reads TGCGCCAGCAGCTTGGCGGGGAACTCTGGAAACACCATATATTTT.

V and J are TRBV6-1 and TRBJ1-3; 8 nucleotides line up with TRBD1. The CDR3 totals 16 residues. After removal of 0 bases from V and 4 bases from J, the junction contained 5 bases not matched to a gene. The germline gives CDR1 MNHNS, CDR2 SASEGT. CDR3 region: CASSEARTGSGNTIYF. The CDR3 nucleotides read TGTGCCAGCAGTGAAGCCCGGACAGGGTCCGGAAACACCATATATTTT.

This chain links TRBV11-2 with TRBJ1-2; D not resolved. Trimming took 1 base from V and 4 from J, leaving 10 bases between them. The CDR3 runs to 14 residues. The germline CDR1 and CDR2 sequences are SGHAT and FQNNGV. Written as DNA, the CDR3 is TGTGCCAGCAGCTTAGTAGAATCTGGCTATGGCTACACCTTC. Amino acids: CASSLVESGYGYTF.

The genes are TRBV19 and TRBJ2-1, with D uncertain. Trimming shortened V by 6 bases and J by 2 bases, and 8 bases separated the two germline ends. Per germline, CDR1 LNHDA and CDR2 SQIVND (reference sequence). CDR3 length equals 13 residues. The chain's CDR3 is CASSTRPYNEQFF. In DNA form, the CDR3 reads TGTGCCAGTAGCACCCGCCCCTACAATGAGCAGTTCTTC.

This chain links TRBV2 with TRBJ2-7, with D perhaps TRBD2 (7 bases). The V gene's germline CDR1 is SNHLY and CDR2 FYNNEI. The CDR3 is 13 amino acids. The CDR3 region has the DNA TGTGTTTCGGCTTGGGGGGGCGGCTACGAGCAGTACTTC. Its protein product is CVSAWGGGYEQYF. Full variable domain (remainder filled in from reference TRBV2 and TRBJ2-7): EPEVTQTPSHQVTQMGQEVILRCVPISNHLYFYWYRQILGQKVEFLVSFYNNEISEKSEIFDDQFSVERPDGSNFTLKIRSTKLEDSAMYFCVSAWGGGYEQYFGPGTRLTVT.

The chain joins TRBV5-1 to TRBJ1-1; 8 bases fit TRBD1. This CDR3 comprises 12 residues. V was pared by 2 bases and J by 13 bases, with 7 bases of the junction left unmatched. Looked up from germline, CDR1 is SGHRS and CDR2 is YFSETQ. CDR3 protein: CASSFQGQVVFF. The CDR3, as DNA: TGCGCCAGCAGCTTTCAGGGACAGGTGGTTTTCTTT.

The gene calls are TRBV29-1 and TRBJ1-2, with TRBD1 identical over 7 bases. The J segment lost 6 bases and the V segment lost 4 bases, leaving 11 bases of the junction unmatched. The CDR3 sequence is 14 residues long. The germline CDR1 and CDR2 sequences are SQVTM and ANQGSEA. In DNA form, the CDR3 reads TGCAGCGTTGCCCCCACAGGGGACAGAAATGGCTACACCTTC. It encodes CSVAPTGDRNGYTF.

The chain has TRBV5-1 and TRBJ1-2; 9 bases are a match to TRBD1. Germline-derived CDR1 and CDR2 are SGHRS and YFSETQ. This CDR3 is 13 amino acids long. V shed 5 bases, J shed 6 bases, and the junction held 5 bases outside the gene matches. The DNA for the CDR3 is TGCGCCAGCAGGCCCCGGACAGGGGATGGCTACACCTTC. Encoded protein: CASRPRTGDGYTF.

The rearrangement uses TRBV30 and TRBJ1-3; possibly TRBD1 for D (5 bases). This CDR3 region has 12 residues. Per the germline V gene, CDR1 is GTSNPN and CDR2 is SVGIG (reference sequence). The V and J ends lost 1 base and 4 bases respectively, with 5 bases between them. CDR3 coding DNA: TGTGCCTGGAGTGGGGACGGAAACACCATATATTTT. Amino acids: CAWSGDGNTIYF.

The CDR3 loop is CASRAGGYADTQYF. The CDR3 bases are TGTGCCAGTCGAGCGGGGGGGTACGCAGATACGCAGTATTTT. The chain has TRBV27 and TRBJ2-3; 10 positions agree with TRBD2. With V trimmed by 9 bases and J by 4 bases, 7 bases remained unmatched. The germline gives CDR1 MNHEY, CDR2 SMNVEV (reference sequence). This CDR3 has 14 amino acids.

The V gene is TRBV5-8, the J gene TRBJ1-2, with D unresolved. V gave up 8 bases and J gave up 0 bases, with 11 bases separating them. The CDR3 length is 13 residues. In germline, CDR1 is SGHTS, CDR2 YDEGEE. The CDR3, as DNA: TGTGCCAGTAAAGAGCGAACTAACTATGGCTACACCTTC. Its translation: CASKERTNYGYTF.

CDR3 sequence: CASSFLYLYSNQPQHF. The CDR3, as DNA: TGTGCCAGCAGCTTTTTATACCTGTATAGCAATCAGCCCCAGCATTTT. This rearrangement joins TRBV5-8 to TRBJ1-5; D remains unclear. V was trimmed by 2 bases and J by 0 bases, leaving 12 bases between them. The CDR3 has 16 residues. CDR1 is SGHTS, CDR2 YDEGEE, per germline.

The rearrangement links TRBV2 to TRBJ2-3, with D possibly called TRBD1 or TRBD2 (5 bases each). Germline CDR1 and CDR2: SNHLY and FYNNEI. The CDR3 extends over 15 amino acids. Trimming stripped 8 bases from V and 4 bases from J, with 19 bases between. CDR3 nucleotides: TGTGCCAGCCGCTACCGGGACCTTAGGGCAGATACGCAGTATTTT. Translating it yields CASRYRDLRADTQYF. Drawing the rest from reference TRBV2 and TRBJ2-3, the complete variable domain is EPEVTQTPSHQVTQMGQEVILRCVPISNHLYFYWYRQILGQKVEFLVSFYNNEISEKSEIFDDQFSVERPDGSNFTLKIRSTKLEDSAMYFCASRYRDLRADTQYFGPGTRLTVL.

The chain is built from TRBV27 and TRBJ1-6; D remains unclear. This CDR3 has 14 residues. From germline, CDR1 is MNHEY and CDR2 SMNVEV (reference sequence). The V end was cut by 3 bases, the J end by 6 bases, with 9 bases between. The CDR3, as DNA: TGTGCCAGCAGTTTGTCACAGTCTAATTCACCCCTCCACTTT. Translation: CASSLSQSNSPLHF.

This clone was observed a few times. This rearrangement joins TRBV19 to TRBJ1-1; tentatively, D is TRBD1 (6 bases). V lost 5 bases and J 5 bases, leaving 18 bases between the germline ends. The germline gives CDR1 LNHDA, CDR2 SQIVND (reference sequence). This CDR3 contains 15 residues. The DNA of the CDR3 is TGTGCCAGTAGTCCCAACAGAGGGGGGCTTACTGAAGCTTTCTTT. Its translation: CASSPNRGGLTEAFF.

The J gene is TRBJ1-4, the V gene TRBV5-1; TRBD1 agrees at 11 bases. V shed 4 bases, J shed 8 bases, and the junction held 4 bases outside the gene matches. Germline CDR1 reads SGHRS; CDR2 reads YFSETQ. The CDR3 totals 14 residues. CDR3: CASSPGTGGEKLFF. The CDR3 DNA is TGCGCCAGCAGCCCCGGGACAGGGGGAGAAAAACTGTTTTTT.